This T cell receptor (beta chain) was sequenced during a study of tumor-infiltrating lymphocytes in primary liver carcinoma. Looking at the study overall: The study enrolled male and female patients aged 30 to 69 years. About 3.5 to 7.13 million productive TCRbeta reads were obtained from the samples, with similar numbers across tissue types. Study outcomes and limitations: There were only about 7-25% of top clones found in all five tumor regions. When set against blood, tumors had a significantly higher top-250-clone fraction (p = 0.039).

Constant-region priming of approximately 500 ng total RNA yielded TCR beta cDNA. Slightly modified ARM-PCR, run as three nested multiplex PCR rounds, produced the TCR beta libraries. TRBV1-TRBV30 forward primers paired with a C-beta reverse primer drove the first two PCR rounds, ten to eleven cycles each. TCRdb reanalysed the multiplex PCR reads using MiXCR and keeps one entry per CDR3 protein. The sample consists of roughly 22,000 distinct CDR3 sequences, approximately 80% of them appearing once. The CDR3 is 15 residues long. Germline lookup yields CDR1 SGHAT and CDR2 FQNNGV. In regard to this clonotype: The antigen remains undetermined. At one of its ends the junction is not consistent with the germline gene, which may arise from a read error.

Total RNA and DNA came together from around 20-30 mg of bulk tissue without cell sorting. The source is a woman in her twenties or thirties with primary liver carcinoma and hepatitis B virus infection. This sequence joins TRBV11-2 and TRBJ1-2; 7 positions agree with TRBD1. The sample was liver tumor tissue from sampling region 2. Specified subset: tumor region T2, inferior pole. As DNA, the CDR3 is TGTGCCAGCACCTTAGATGGGATGGCAGGGGGAGGCTACACATTC. Protein sequence: CASTLDGMAGGGYTF.